The following is a T cell receptor beta chain sequence with its context. This table comes from immunoSEQ multiplex PCR, and its TCRdb copy is limited to in-frame clones, with some not included. The sample includes more than 250,000 clones, about 89% seen only once; the top ten take approximately 2.5%. From germline, CDR1 is SEHNR and CDR2 FQNEAQ (reference sequence). The CDR3 consists of 15 residues. V lost 8 bases to trimming and J lost 2 bases; unmatched junction nucleotides: 9. This sample is drawn from a study of blood T cell repertoires in COVID-19. As for the study in general: Nucleic acid was either cDNA or gDNA, and it came from T cells, B-cell-depleted T cells, or PBMCs.

Recruitment covered 20 to 25 US areas and drew participants whose ages spanned roughly 18 to 95 years. What was sequenced was PBMCs or T cells enriched from blood (not recorded which). This chain connects TRBV7-9 to TRBJ2-7; 10 nucleotides line up with TRBD1. The TCR comes from a young woman who had recovered from COVID-19. The CDR3 loop reads CASSNPGQGTYEQYF. Here the CDR3 DNA reads TGTGCCAGCTCTAACCCGGGACAGGGGACCTACGAGCAGTACTTC. The entire variable domain, with the rest obtained from reference TRBV7-9 and TRBJ2-7, is as follows: DTGVSQNPRHKITKRGQNVTFRCDPISEHNRLYWYRQTLGQGPEFLTYFQNEAQLEKSRLLSDRFSAERPKGSFSTLEIQRTEQGDSAMYLCASSNPGQGTYEQYFGPGTRLTVT.